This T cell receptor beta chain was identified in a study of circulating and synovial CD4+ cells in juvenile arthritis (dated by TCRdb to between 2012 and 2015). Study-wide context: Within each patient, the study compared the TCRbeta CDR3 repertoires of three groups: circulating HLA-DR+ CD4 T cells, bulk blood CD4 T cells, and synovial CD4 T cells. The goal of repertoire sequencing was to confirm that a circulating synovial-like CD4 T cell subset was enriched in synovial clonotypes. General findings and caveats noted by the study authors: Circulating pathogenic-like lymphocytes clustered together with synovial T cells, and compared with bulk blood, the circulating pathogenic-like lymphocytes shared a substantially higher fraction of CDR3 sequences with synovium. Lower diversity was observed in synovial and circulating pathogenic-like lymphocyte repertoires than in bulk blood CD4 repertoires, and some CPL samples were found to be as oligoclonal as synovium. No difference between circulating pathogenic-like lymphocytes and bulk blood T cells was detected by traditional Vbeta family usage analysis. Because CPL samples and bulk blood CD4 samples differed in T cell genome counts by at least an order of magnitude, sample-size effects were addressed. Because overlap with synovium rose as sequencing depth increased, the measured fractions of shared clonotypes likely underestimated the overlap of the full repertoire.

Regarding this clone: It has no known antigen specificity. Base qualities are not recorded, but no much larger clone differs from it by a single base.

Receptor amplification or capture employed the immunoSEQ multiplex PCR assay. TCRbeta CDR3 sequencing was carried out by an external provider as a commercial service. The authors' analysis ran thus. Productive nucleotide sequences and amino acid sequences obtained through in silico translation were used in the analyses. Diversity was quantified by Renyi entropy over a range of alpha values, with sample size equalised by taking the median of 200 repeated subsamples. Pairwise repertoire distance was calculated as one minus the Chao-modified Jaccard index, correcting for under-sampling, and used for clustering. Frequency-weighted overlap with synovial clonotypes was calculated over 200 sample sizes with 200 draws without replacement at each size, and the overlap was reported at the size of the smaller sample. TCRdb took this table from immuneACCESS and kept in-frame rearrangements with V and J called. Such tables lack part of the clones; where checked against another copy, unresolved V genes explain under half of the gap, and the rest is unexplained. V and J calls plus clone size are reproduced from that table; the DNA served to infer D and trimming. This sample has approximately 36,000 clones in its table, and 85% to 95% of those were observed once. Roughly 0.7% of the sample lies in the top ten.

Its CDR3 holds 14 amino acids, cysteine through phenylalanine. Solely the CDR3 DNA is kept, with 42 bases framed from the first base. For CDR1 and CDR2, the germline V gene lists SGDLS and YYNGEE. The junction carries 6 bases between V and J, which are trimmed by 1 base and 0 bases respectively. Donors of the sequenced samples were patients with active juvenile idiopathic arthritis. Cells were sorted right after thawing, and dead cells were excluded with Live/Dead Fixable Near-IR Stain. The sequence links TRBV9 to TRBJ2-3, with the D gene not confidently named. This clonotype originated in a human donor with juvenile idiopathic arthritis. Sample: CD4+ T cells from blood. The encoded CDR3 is CASSVLPSTDTQYF. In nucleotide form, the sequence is TGTGCCAGCAGCGTACTACCGAGCACAGATACGCAGTATTTT.